A selection of T cell receptor beta chains follows, all from one sample in a study of early T cells in non-severe SARS-CoV-2 infection. TCRdb redid the calling of the 5' RACE reads with MiXCR, one entry per CDR3 protein. Of roughly 75,000 distinct CDR3 sequences in the sample, around 10% were seen once. The sample taken for sequencing was whole blood. All receptors come from an adult who was a healthcare worker with PCR-confirmed SARS-CoV-2 infection or an uninfected control (not recorded which). Each CDR3 is given with its conserved first and last residue. Each record gives: CDR3 protein, CDR3 DNA, clone size, D gene, V gene, J gene. A D gene is named only where the DNA matches it firmly. Only some rows state a clone size, as once, few, many or a class for expanded clones.

CDR3 protein: CASRVRGMGDTQYF
CDR3 DNA: TGTGCCAGCAGGGTCCGTGGGATGGGAGATACGCAGTATTTT
clone size: many
D gene: -
V gene: TRBV6-1
J gene: TRBJ2-3

CDR3 protein: CATSDPGQGDTGELFF
CDR3 DNA: TGTGCCACCAGCGACCCGGGACAGGGGGACACCGGGGAGCTGTTTTTT
clone size: -
D gene: TRBD1
V gene: TRBV24-1
J gene: TRBJ2-2

CDR3 protein: CSVETGSSNEQYF
CDR3 DNA: TGCAGCGTTGAAACAGGGTCCAGCAACGAGCAGTACTTC
clone size: few
D gene: -
V gene: TRBV29-1
J gene: TRBJ2-7

CDR3 protein: CASRLDGYNEQFF
CDR3 DNA: TGCGCCAGCCGACTAGACGGGTACAATGAGCAGTTCTTC
clone size: few
D gene: -
V gene: TRBV5-1
J gene: TRBJ2-1

CDR3 protein: CASTKLPQGARPLNTEAFF
CDR3 DNA: TGTGCCAGCACCAAATTGCCACAGGGGGCAAGGCCCCTGAACACTGAAGCTTTCTTT
clone size: few
D gene: TRBD1
V gene: TRBV6-2/TRBV6-3
J gene: TRBJ1-1

CDR3 protein: CASHSAGGATDTQYF
CDR3 DNA: TGTGCCAGCCATAGCGCGGGGGGCGCCACAGATACGCAGTATTTT
clone size: -
D gene: TRBD2
V gene: TRBV6-2/TRBV6-3
J gene: TRBJ2-3

CDR3 protein: CAIRAAGQSASTDTQYF
CDR3 DNA: TGTGCCATCAGGGCGGCAGGACAGTCTGCCAGCACGGATACGCAGTATTTT
clone size: few
D gene: -
V gene: TRBV10-3
J gene: TRBJ2-3

CDR3 protein: CASSPDPLGQETQYF
CDR3 DNA: TGTGCCAGCAGTCCGGACCCGTTGGGCCAAGAGACCCAGTACTTC
clone size: many
D gene: -
V gene: TRBV5-4
J gene: TRBJ2-5

CDR3 protein: CASSQDQGQRSSGANVLTF
CDR3 DNA: TGCGCCAGCAGCCAAGATCAGGGTCAAAGATCCTCTGGGGCCAACGTCCTGACTTTC
clone size: many
D gene: -
V gene: TRBV4-1
J gene: TRBJ2-6

CDR3 protein: CASSPRSYSYNEQFF
CDR3 DNA: TGTGCCAGCAGTCCACGAAGTTACTCCTACAATGAGCAGTTCTTC
clone size: -
D gene: -
V gene: TRBV27
J gene: TRBJ2-1

CDR3 protein: CASSPSTGPSNQPQHF
CDR3 DNA: TGTGCCAGCTCACCATCGACAGGGCCTAGCAATCAGCCCCAGCATTTT
clone size: many
D gene: TRBD1
V gene: TRBV18
J gene: TRBJ1-5

CDR3 protein: CASSPRQGVEAKNIQYF
CDR3 DNA: TGTGCCAGCAGCCCGAGGCAAGGGGTAGAAGCCAAAAACATTCAGTACTTC
clone size: -
D gene: -
V gene: TRBV9
J gene: TRBJ2-4

CDR3 protein: CATKRALHEQYF
CDR3 DNA: TGTGCCACTAAACGGGCCCTCCACGAGCAGTACTTC
clone size: many
D gene: -
V gene: TRBV2
J gene: TRBJ2-7

CDR3 protein: CASSHIFRGKNIQYF
CDR3 DNA: TGTGCCAGCAGCCACATTTTCAGAGGCAAAAACATTCAGTACTTC
clone size: few
D gene: -
V gene: TRBV4-2
J gene: TRBJ2-4

CDR3 protein: CASSLRGQHNEKLFF
CDR3 DNA: TGTGCCAGCAGCTTAAGGGGACAGCATAATGAAAAACTGTTTTTT
clone size: -
D gene: TRBD1
V gene: TRBV7-2
J gene: TRBJ1-4

CDR3 protein: CASSPQGAGTEAFF
CDR3 DNA: TGTGCCAGCAGTCCCCAGGGGGCTGGGACTGAAGCTTTCTTT
clone size: -
D gene: TRBD1
V gene: TRBV11-2
J gene: TRBJ1-1

CDR3 protein: CASSPPGGANTEAFF
CDR3 DNA: TGCGCCAGCAGCCCCCCGGGGGGGGCGAACACTGAAGCTTTCTTT
clone size: -
D gene: -
V gene: TRBV5-1
J gene: TRBJ1-1

CDR3 protein: CASSFGLAGAKNIQYF
CDR3 DNA: TGTGCCAGCAGCTTCGGACTAGCGGGGGCAAAAAACATTCAGTACTTC
clone size: few
D gene: TRBD2
V gene: TRBV7-2
J gene: TRBJ2-4

CDR3 protein: CASGQETQYF
CDR3 DNA: TGTGCCAGCGGCCAAGAGACCCAGTACTTC
clone size: -
D gene: -
V gene: TRBV5-4
J gene: TRBJ2-5

CDR3 protein: CASSLTTSGNTIYF
CDR3 DNA: TGTGCCAGCAGTTTGACAACCTCTGGAAACACCATATATTTT
clone size: few
D gene: -
V gene: TRBV6-2/TRBV6-3
J gene: TRBJ1-3

CDR3 protein: CASSQGRDRAEQYF
CDR3 DNA: TGCGCCAGCAGCCAAGGGAGGGACAGGGCCGAGCAGTACTTC
clone size: many
D gene: TRBD1
V gene: TRBV4-1
J gene: TRBJ2-7

CDR3 protein: CASSDLGTTNEKLFF
CDR3 DNA: TGCGCCAGCTCTGACCTGGGGACAACTAATGAAAAACTGTTTTTT
clone size: few
D gene: -
V gene: TRBV5-1
J gene: TRBJ1-4

CDR3 protein: CASSQVSGSSYNSPLHF
CDR3 DNA: TGTGCCAGCAGCCAAGTTAGCGGTAGCTCCTATAATTCACCCCTCCACTTT
clone size: -
D gene: -
V gene: TRBV14
J gene: TRBJ1-6

CDR3 protein: CASSPLVGIAKNIQYF
CDR3 DNA: TGTGCCAGCAGTCCACTCGTGGGTATAGCCAAAAACATTCAGTACTTC
clone size: few
D gene: -
V gene: TRBV6-2/TRBV6-3
J gene: TRBJ2-4

CDR3 protein: CASSPRTTSQPQHF
CDR3 DNA: TGTGCCAGCAGCCCCCGGACAACGAGTCAGCCCCAGCATTTT
clone size: many
D gene: -
V gene: TRBV7-9
J gene: TRBJ1-5

CDR3 protein: CASSVAWDGLKETQYF
CDR3 DNA: TGTGCCAGCAGCGTAGCTTGGGACGGATTGAAAGAGACCCAGTACTTC
clone size: -
D gene: -
V gene: TRBV9
J gene: TRBJ2-5

CDR3 protein: CASSPPGRSEQFF
CDR3 DNA: TGTGCCAGCTCACCACCGGGACGTTCAGAGCAGTTCTTC
clone size: -
D gene: -
V gene: TRBV18
J gene: TRBJ2-1

CDR3 protein: CASSSDRLTVAEKLFF
CDR3 DNA: TGTGCCAGCAGCTCGGACAGGCTTACAGTAGCTGAAAAACTGTTTTTT
clone size: -
D gene: TRBD1
V gene: TRBV7-6
J gene: TRBJ1-4

CDR3 protein: CASSLGAAADSPLHF
CDR3 DNA: TGTGCCAGCAGCTTAGGGGCGGCAGCCGATTCACCCCTCCACTTT
clone size: few
D gene: -
V gene: TRBV11-2
J gene: TRBJ1-6

CDR3 protein: CASGLDRGRTDTQYF
CDR3 DNA: TGTGCTAGTGGTTTGGACAGGGGGAGGACAGATACGCAGTATTTT
clone size: few
D gene: TRBD1
V gene: TRBV12-5
J gene: TRBJ2-3

CDR3 protein: CSVERGSGNTEAFF
CDR3 DNA: TGCAGCGTTGAACGAGGATCCGGGAACACTGAAGCTTTCTTT
clone size: -
D gene: -
V gene: TRBV29-1
J gene: TRBJ1-1

CDR3 protein: CASSLDLQRETQYF
CDR3 DNA: TGCGCCAGCAGCCTGGACCTACAACGGGAGACCCAGTACTTC
clone size: few
D gene: -
V gene: TRBV5-1
J gene: TRBJ2-5

CDR3 protein: CSVDDPPGTSGGQETQYF
CDR3 DNA: TGCAGCGTTGATGACCCGCCCGGGACTAGCGGGGGCCAAGAGACCCAGTACTTC
clone size: few
D gene: TRBD2
V gene: TRBV29-1
J gene: TRBJ2-5

CDR3 protein: CASSRVGRSTYTDTQYF
CDR3 DNA: TGTGCCAGCAGCCGGGTTGGAAGGTCAACTTACACAGATACGCAGTATTTT
clone size: many
D gene: -
V gene: TRBV7-2
J gene: TRBJ2-3

CDR3 protein: CASSLSSRAETQYF
CDR3 DNA: TGTGCCAGCAGTTTATCTAGCAGGGCAGAGACCCAGTACTTC
clone size: few
D gene: -
V gene: TRBV27
J gene: TRBJ2-5

CDR3 protein: CASSLGTGTEQFF
CDR3 DNA: TGTGCCAGCAGTTTAGGGACAGGGACCGAGCAGTTCTTC
clone size: many
D gene: TRBD1
V gene: TRBV27
J gene: TRBJ2-1

CDR3 protein: CSARDTMGDYTGELFF
CDR3 DNA: TGCAGTGCTAGAGATACAATGGGTGACTACACCGGGGAGCTGTTTTTT
clone size: -
D gene: -
V gene: TRBV20-1
J gene: TRBJ2-2

CDR3 protein: CASRPPSFETQYF
CDR3 DNA: TGTGCCAGCAGACCCCCTAGTTTTGAGACCCAGTACTTC
clone size: few
D gene: -
V gene: TRBV6-6
J gene: TRBJ2-5

CDR3 protein: CASRRGDYGYTF
CDR3 DNA: TGTGCCAGCAGAAGAGGGGACTATGGCTACACCTTC
clone size: few
D gene: -
V gene: TRBV7-9
J gene: TRBJ1-2

CDR3 protein: CASSLGPNEKLFF
CDR3 DNA: TGTGCCAGCAGCCTGGGACCAAACGAAAAACTGTTTTTT
clone size: -
D gene: -
V gene: TRBV7-8
J gene: TRBJ1-4

CDR3 protein: CASGQGANEKLFF
CDR3 DNA: TGTGCCAGCGGACAGGGCGCTAATGAAAAACTGTTTTTT
clone size: few
D gene: TRBD1
V gene: TRBV12-3/TRBV12-4
J gene: TRBJ1-4

CDR3 protein: CSVSTASSYNEQFF
CDR3 DNA: TGCAGCGTGTCGACAGCGAGCTCCTACAATGAGCAGTTCTTC
clone size: few
D gene: -
V gene: TRBV29-1
J gene: TRBJ2-1

CDR3 protein: CAISPDGNTGELFF
CDR3 DNA: TGTGCCATCAGTCCGGACGGGAACACCGGGGAGCTGTTTTTT
clone size: few
D gene: -
V gene: TRBV10-3
J gene: TRBJ2-2

CDR3 protein: CASSQDPGGFGEQFF
CDR3 DNA: TGTGCCAGCAGCCAAGATCCCGGGGGGTTTGGTGAGCAGTTCTTC
clone size: many
D gene: TRBD2
V gene: TRBV14
J gene: TRBJ2-1

CDR3 protein: CASSLEMYSGANVLTF
CDR3 DNA: TGCGCCAGCAGCTTGGAAATGTACTCTGGGGCCAACGTCCTGACTTTC
clone size: few
D gene: -
V gene: TRBV5-1
J gene: TRBJ2-6

CDR3 protein: CASSSRQGGGTDTQYF
CDR3 DNA: TGTGCCAGCAGCTCTAGACAGGGCGGAGGAACAGATACGCAGTATTTT
clone size: -
D gene: TRBD1
V gene: TRBV9
J gene: TRBJ2-3

CDR3 protein: CAWSVYHYEQYF
CDR3 DNA: TGTGCCTGGAGTGTGTACCACTACGAGCAGTACTTC
clone size: many
D gene: -
V gene: TRBV30
J gene: TRBJ2-7

CDR3 protein: CASSLKGDGYTF
CDR3 DNA: TGTGCCAGCAGCTTGAAAGGAGATGGCTACACCTTC
clone size: once
D gene: -
V gene: TRBV5-6
J gene: TRBJ1-2

CDR3 protein: CASRKGGGHTGELFF
CDR3 DNA: TGTGCCAGCAGAAAGGGAGGGGGTCACACCGGGGAGCTGTTTTTT
clone size: many
D gene: -
V gene: TRBV12-3/TRBV12-4
J gene: TRBJ2-2

CDR3 protein: CASSQDSYSYEQYF
CDR3 DNA: TGTGCCAGCAGCCAAGACTCCTACTCCTACGAGCAGTACTTC
clone size: few
D gene: -
V gene: TRBV4-2
J gene: TRBJ2-7

CDR3 protein: CASSEQGLEAFF
CDR3 DNA: TGTGCCAGCAGTGAACAGGGGCTAGAAGCTTTCTTT
clone size: large
D gene: TRBD1
V gene: TRBV6-5
J gene: TRBJ1-1